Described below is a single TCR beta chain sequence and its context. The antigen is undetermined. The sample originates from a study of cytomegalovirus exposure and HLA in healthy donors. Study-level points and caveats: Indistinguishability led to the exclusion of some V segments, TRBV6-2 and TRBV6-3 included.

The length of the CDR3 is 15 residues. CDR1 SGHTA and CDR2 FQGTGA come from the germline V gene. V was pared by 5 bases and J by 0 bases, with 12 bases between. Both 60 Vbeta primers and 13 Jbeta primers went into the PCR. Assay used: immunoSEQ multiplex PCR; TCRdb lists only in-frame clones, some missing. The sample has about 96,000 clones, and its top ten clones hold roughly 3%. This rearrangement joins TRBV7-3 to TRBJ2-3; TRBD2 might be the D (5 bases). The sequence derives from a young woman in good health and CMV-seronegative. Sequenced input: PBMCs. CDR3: CASSPSGASTDTQYF. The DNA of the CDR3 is TGTGCCAGCAGCCCCAGCGGCGCTAGCACAGATACGCAGTATTTT. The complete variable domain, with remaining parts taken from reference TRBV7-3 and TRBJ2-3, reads GAGVSQTPSNKVTEKGKYVELRCDPISGHTALYWYRQSLGQGPEFLIYFQGTGAADDSGLPNDRFFAVRPEGSVSTLKIQRTERGDSAVYLCASSPSGASTDTQYFGPGTRLTVL.